A selection of T cell receptor beta chains follows, all from one sample in a study of cytomegalovirus exposure and HLA in healthy donors. Repertoires were generated with immunoSEQ multiplex PCR, while TCRdb's copy carries only in-frame clones and drops some. The table shows 160,000 or so clones, with around 79% occurring only once. Material for sequencing was PBMCs. These receptors came from a man aged 40-49 years in good health and CMV-seronegative. Each CDR3 is given with its conserved first and last residue. Fields, in order: J gene, V gene, clone size, D gene, CDR3 DNA, CDR3 protein. D genes are given only for firm matches. Expanded clones are given a class, and other clones once, few, many or no size at all.

>TRBJ1-4|TRBV15|few|NA
TGTGCCACCAGCAGCAAAGGTGGGCGGGTGACAAAACTGTTTTTT
CATSSKGGRVTKLFF
>TRBJ2-7|TRBV5-1|NA|TRBD2
TGCGCCAGCAGCTTGGTAGCGGGGGCCTACGAGCAGTACTTC
CASSLVAGAYEQYF
>TRBJ1-5|TRBV6-5|NA|NA
TGTGCCAGCACCCTCGGCAGGGATCAGCCCCAGCATTTT
CASTLGRDQPQHF
>TRBJ1-2|TRBV6-5|NA|NA
TGTGCCAGCAGTTCTATACAGGAGCACTATGGCTACACCTTC
CASSSIQEHYGYTF
>TRBJ2-3|TRBV25-1|NA|TRBD1
TGTGCCAGCAGTGAAACCCGGACAGGGGCGGCAGATACGCAGTATTTT
CASSETRTGAADTQYF
>TRBJ2-7|TRBV5-4|NA|TRBD2
TGTGCCAGCAGCGGGACTAGCGGGGGCTCCCCCTACGAGCAGTACTTC
CASSGTSGGSPYEQYF
>TRBJ2-7|TRBV6-1|NA|NA
TGTGCCAGCAGTTACAGCCGCGAGCAGTACTTC
CASSYSREQYF
>TRBJ2-3|TRBV30|NA|NA
TGTGCCTGGAATCCCTCCTTAGGGGGAGATACGCAGTATTTT
CAWNPSLGGDTQYF
>TRBJ1-5|TRBV6-6|NA|NA
TGTGCCAGCAACAGCGGTAGTCAGCCCCAGCATTTT
CASNSGSQPQHF
>TRBJ2-6|TRBV13|few|NA
TGTGCCAGCAGCTTAAGGGGCTCTGGGGCCAACGTCCTGACTTTC
CASSLRGSGANVLTF
>TRBJ2-1|TRBV19|NA|TRBD1
TGTGCCAGTAGTCCCAGGGGGTACAATGAGCAGTTCTTC
CASSPRGYNEQFF
>TRBJ1-4|TRBV7-9|NA|NA
TGTGCCAGCAGCTTAAACGGGGGGATGAGTGAAAAACTGTTTTTT
CASSLNGGMSEKLFF
>TRBJ1-2|TRBV5-1|NA|TRBD1
TGCGCCAGCAGCGTCACAGGGGAAAGCTATGGCTACACCTTC
CASSVTGESYGYTF
>TRBJ2-7|TRBV4-1|NA|TRBD2
TGCGCCAGCAGCCAAGATCCTAGCGGGGAGTTCGAGCAGTACTTC
CASSQDPSGEFEQYF
>TRBJ2-5|TRBV7-9|NA|NA
TGTGCCAGCAGTCTCTCTTCCACAGAGCCACAAGAGACCCAGTACTTC
CASSLSSTEPQETQYF
>TRBJ2-3|TRBV19|NA|TRBD1
TGTGCCAGTAGTATTTGGGGACAGAGCACAGATACGCAGTATTTT
CASSIWGQSTDTQYF
>TRBJ1-1|TRBV5-4|NA|NA
TGTGCCAGCAGCCAGGGAAGGGGGAACACTGAAGCTTTCTTT
CASSQGRGNTEAFF
>TRBJ1-1|TRBV7-8|NA|NA
TGTGCCAGCAGCCCCCTGCTCAGGAAGGGGTACACTGAAGCTTTCTTT
CASSPLLRKGYTEAFF
>TRBJ1-2|TRBV5-4|NA|NA
TGTGCCAGCAGCTTGGACATGCCTAACTATGGCTACACCTTC
CASSLDMPNYGYTF
>TRBJ1-3|TRBV2|NA|NA
TGTGCCAGCAGTGAGAGCTCTGGAAACACCATATATTTT
CASSESSGNTIYF
>TRBJ1-2|TRBV5-1|few|NA
TGCGCCAGCAGCTTGGCCATGTGGGGCTCGAACTATGGCTACACCTTC
CASSLAMWGSNYGYTF